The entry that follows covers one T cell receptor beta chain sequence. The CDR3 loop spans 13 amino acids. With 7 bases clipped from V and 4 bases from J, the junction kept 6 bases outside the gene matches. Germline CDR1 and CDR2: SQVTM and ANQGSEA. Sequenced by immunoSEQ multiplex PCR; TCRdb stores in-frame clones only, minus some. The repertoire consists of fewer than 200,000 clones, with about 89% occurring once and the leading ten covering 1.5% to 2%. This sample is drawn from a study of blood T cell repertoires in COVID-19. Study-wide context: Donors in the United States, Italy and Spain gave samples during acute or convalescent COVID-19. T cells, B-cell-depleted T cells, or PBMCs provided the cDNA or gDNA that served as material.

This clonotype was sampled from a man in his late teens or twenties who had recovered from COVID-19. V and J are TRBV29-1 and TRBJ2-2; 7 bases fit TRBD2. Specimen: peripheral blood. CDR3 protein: CSGREGFTGELFF. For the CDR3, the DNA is TGCAGCGGAAGGGAGGGTTTCACCGGGGAGCTGTTTTTT.